This T cell receptor (beta chain) was observed in a study of blood T cell repertoires in COVID-19. Study information: T cells, B-cell-depleted T cells, or PBMCs provided the cDNA or gDNA that served as material.

Assay: immunoSEQ multiplex PCR; the TCRdb copy retains only in-frame clones and omits some. The sample yields roughly 200,000 clones, roughly 85% seen once. The V gene's germline CDR1 is MGHRA and CDR2 YSYEKL. V lost 3 bases to trimming and J lost 0 bases, with 9 bases between them. The CDR3 consists of 14 residues. This clone showed up just a few times. The TCR originated in a human donor with active or convalescent COVID-19. The donor label of this sample is uncertain. The genes are TRBV4-1 and TRBJ2-7, with D possibly TRBD2 on 6 matching bases. Sequencing used peripheral blood. The CDR3 DNA sequence: TGCGCCAGCAGCCAGGCGGGACCCTCCTACGAGCAGTACTTC. Amino acid sequence: CASSQAGPSYEQYF.